These T cell receptor beta chains were read from a single sample in a study of Graves' ophthalmopathy and Graves' hyperthyroidism. MiXCR, run by TCRdb on the multiplex PCR reads, gives a single entry per CDR3 protein. The repertoire holds roughly 500,000 distinct CDR3 sequences, with around an eighth as singletons. Input material: blood. The source of these receptors is a woman aged 25-40 years with Graves' ophthalmopathy. Each CDR3 is given with its conserved first and last residue. D genes are given only for firm matches.

length	V	D	J	CDR3
13	TRBV2	-	TRBJ1-2	CASSEAGNRVRTF
14	TRBV7-2	-	TRBJ2-7	CASSLTRAIPEQYF
14	TRBV6-5	-	TRBJ1-5	CASSYENSNQPQHF
17	TRBV11-1	-	TRBJ1-5	CASSLSATAAGNQPQHF
12	TRBV20-1	TRBD1	TRBJ1-2	CSATGINYGYTF
16	TRBV25-1	TRBD1	TRBJ2-2	CASSEEGQGRTGELFF
12	TRBV4-1	TRBD1	TRBJ1-2	CASSWDSYGYTF
17	TRBV7-6	TRBD2	TRBJ2-3	CASSYPFVRGGQDTQYF
15	TRBV7-2	TRBD1	TRBJ2-7	CASSFPGQGRYEQYF
15	TRBV25-1	-	TRBJ1-1	CASSDRRGSEPEAFF
17	TRBV12-3/TRBV12-4	TRBD1	TRBJ2-2	CASSLGQGALLTGELFF
12	TRBV15	-	TRBJ1-2	CATHNRVYGYTF
15	TRBV5-1	-	TRBJ2-7	CASSLEAGQPYEQYF
13	TRBV27	-	TRBJ1-2	CATALTGNYGYTF
14	TRBV19	-	TRBJ1-1	CASSESQVFTEAFF
16	TRBV28	-	TRBJ1-1	CASRTFPPGSNTEAFF
14	TRBV20-1	-	TRBJ1-1	CSARDSLGVTEAFF
14	TRBV18	-	TRBJ2-2	CASSPALYTGELFF
9	TRBV20-1	-	TRBJ1-2	CSAAGGYTF
14	TRBV6-5	-	TRBJ1-2	CASSPAPGWDGYTF
17	TRBV18	TRBD2	TRBJ2-7	CASPSTGTSGTRYEQYF
12	TRBV6-1	-	TRBJ2-2	CASSAFTGELFF
13	TRBV10-3	-	TRBJ1-5	CAIEPGTNQPQHF
15	TRBV12-3/TRBV12-4	-	TRBJ1-5	CASRTGKGGNQPQHF
14	TRBV30	-	TRBJ2-5	CAWRPRGGGETQYF
14	TRBV30	-	TRBJ1-2	CAWSSLVGAGGYTF
17	TRBV7-9	-	TRBJ1-6	CASSLTEGWPYNSPLHF